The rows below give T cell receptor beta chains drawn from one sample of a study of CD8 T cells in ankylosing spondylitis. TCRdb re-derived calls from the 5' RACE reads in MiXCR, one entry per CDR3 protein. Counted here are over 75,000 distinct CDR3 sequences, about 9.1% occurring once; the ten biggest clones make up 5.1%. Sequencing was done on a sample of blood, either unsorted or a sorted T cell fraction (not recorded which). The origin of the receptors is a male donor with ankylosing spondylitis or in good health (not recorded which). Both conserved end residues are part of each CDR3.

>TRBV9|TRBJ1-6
CASSTRGDGNSPLHF
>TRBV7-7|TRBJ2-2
CASSTTGTDTGELFF
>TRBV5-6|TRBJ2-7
CASSSTGFVNEQYF
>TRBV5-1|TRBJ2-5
CASSLGPGRETQYF
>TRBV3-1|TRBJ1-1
CASSTTWGVMKVNTEAFF
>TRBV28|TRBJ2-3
CASSLYRINTDTQYF
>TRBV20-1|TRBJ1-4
CSAYREKLFF
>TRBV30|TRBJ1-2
CAWSLRDNYGYTF
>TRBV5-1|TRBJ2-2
CASSLAPPTEYGELFF
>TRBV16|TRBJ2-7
CASSQSTSGASYEQYF
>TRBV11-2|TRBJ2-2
CASSLVGQNTGELFF
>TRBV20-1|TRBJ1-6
CSARDGFRGNSPLHF
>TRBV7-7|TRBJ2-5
CASSASGRRETQYF
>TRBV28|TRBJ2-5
CASSLPTGSQETQYF
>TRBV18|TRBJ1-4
CASSSDGVLGEKLFF
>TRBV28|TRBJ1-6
CASGQHGQGEGPPLHF
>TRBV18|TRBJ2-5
CASSPPDRVGETQYF
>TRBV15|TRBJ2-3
CATSKGQGIASTDTQYF